The rows below give T cell receptor beta chains drawn from one sample of a study of CD8+CD57+ T cells in acquired aplastic anemia. TCRdb re-derived calls from the reads in MiXCR, one entry per CDR3 protein. Here the sample spans 260,000 or so distinct CDR3 sequences, approximately 45% being singletons. The sequenced sample was sorted CD4+, CD8+, or CD8+CD57+ T cells (not recorded which) from PBMCs. Source of these receptors: a human donor with aplastic anemia. Both conserved end residues are part of each CDR3. The D gene is left open where the match is weak. A row's size may be missing; if present it is once, few, many or a size class.

j_call: TRBJ1-3
cdr3_length: 14
d_call: .
clone_size: .
v_call: TRBV10-3
cdr3_aa: CAISQDNSGNTIYF
cdr3_nt: TGTGCCATCAGTCAAGACAACTCTGGAAACACCATATATTTT

j_call: TRBJ1-1
cdr3_length: 14
d_call: .
clone_size: .
v_call: TRBV5-1
cdr3_aa: CASSLGVSEAEAFF
cdr3_nt: TGCGCCAGCAGCTTGGGGGTTTCCGAGGCTGAAGCTTTCTTT

j_call: TRBJ2-3
cdr3_length: 13
d_call: TRBD1
clone_size: .
v_call: TRBV9
cdr3_aa: CASSQGAADTQYF
cdr3_nt: TGTGCCAGCAGTCAGGGGGCCGCAGATACGCAGTATTTT

j_call: TRBJ2-2
cdr3_length: 16
d_call: .
clone_size: .
v_call: TRBV7-2
cdr3_aa: CASSYQGPANTGELFF
cdr3_nt: TGTGCCAGCAGCTACCAGGGACCCGCGAACACCGGGGAGCTGTTTTTT

j_call: TRBJ2-7
cdr3_length: 13
d_call: TRBD1
clone_size: many
v_call: TRBV2
cdr3_aa: CASLRQGPYEQYF
cdr3_nt: TGTGCCAGCCTAAGACAGGGCCCCTACGAGCAGTACTTC

j_call: TRBJ2-1
cdr3_length: 10
d_call: .
clone_size: many
v_call: TRBV12-3/TRBV12-4
cdr3_aa: CASAHNEQFF
cdr3_nt: TGTGCCAGCGCCCACAATGAGCAGTTCTTC

j_call: TRBJ1-4
cdr3_length: 16
d_call: TRBD1
clone_size: .
v_call: TRBV4-1
cdr3_aa: CASSQYRTGGSEKLFF
cdr3_nt: TGCGCCAGCAGCCAGTATAGGACAGGGGGCAGTGAAAAACTGTTTTTT

j_call: TRBJ1-1
cdr3_length: 17
d_call: .
clone_size: .
v_call: TRBV7-9
cdr3_aa: CASSLNEWRGRNTEAFF
cdr3_nt: TGTGCCAGCAGCTTAAATGAGTGGCGAGGGCGGAACACTGAAGCTTTCTTT

j_call: TRBJ1-3
cdr3_length: 15
d_call: .
clone_size: .
v_call: TRBV7-9
cdr3_aa: CASSPRARGGNTVYF
cdr3_nt: TGTGCCAGCAGCCCCCGGGCCCGAGGGGGAAACACCGTATATTTT

j_call: TRBJ1-2
cdr3_length: 13
d_call: TRBD1
clone_size: .
v_call: TRBV6-5
cdr3_aa: CASSATGTGGYTF
cdr3_nt: TGTGCCAGCAGTGCAACCGGGACAGGGGGCTACACCTTC

j_call: TRBJ2-3
cdr3_length: 15
d_call: TRBD2
clone_size: .
v_call: TRBV7-9
cdr3_aa: CASSTPRGRIDTQYF
cdr3_nt: TGTGCCAGCAGTACCCCTCGCGGGAGGATAGATACGCAGTATTTT

j_call: TRBJ2-5
cdr3_length: 14
d_call: .
clone_size: many
v_call: TRBV20-1
cdr3_aa: CSARKSGGGETQYF
cdr3_nt: TGCAGTGCTAGAAAGTCCGGGGGCGGTGAGACCCAGTACTTC

j_call: TRBJ2-6
cdr3_length: 16
d_call: .
clone_size: few
v_call: TRBV15
cdr3_aa: CATSTGTSSGANVLTF
cdr3_nt: TGTGCCACCAGCACTGGGACAAGTTCCGGGGCCAACGTCCTGACTTTC

j_call: TRBJ2-3
cdr3_length: 14
d_call: .
clone_size: many
v_call: TRBV7-9
cdr3_aa: CASSLAMADDTQYF
cdr3_nt: TGTGCCAGCAGCTTAGCGATGGCCGATGATACGCAGTATTTT

j_call: TRBJ1-2
cdr3_length: 12
d_call: .
clone_size: .
v_call: TRBV14
cdr3_aa: CASSLQGGGYTF
cdr3_nt: TGTGCCAGCAGCCTTCAGGGAGGGGGCTACACCTTC

j_call: TRBJ2-1
cdr3_length: 16
d_call: .
clone_size: many
v_call: TRBV4-3
cdr3_aa: CASSQDASMGSNEQFF
cdr3_nt: TGCGCCAGCAGCCAAGATGCAAGCATGGGCAGCAATGAGCAGTTCTTC

j_call: TRBJ1-2
cdr3_length: 17
d_call: TRBD1
clone_size: .
v_call: TRBV27
cdr3_aa: CASSPQIDRVENYGYTF
cdr3_nt: TGTGCCAGCAGTCCGCAAATCGACAGGGTTGAAAACTATGGCTACACCTTC

j_call: TRBJ1-1
cdr3_length: 16
d_call: .
clone_size: many
v_call: TRBV7-8
cdr3_aa: CASSSNPLKSGTEAFF
cdr3_nt: TGTGCCAGCAGCTCCAACCCCCTGAAAAGTGGGACTGAAGCTTTCTTT

j_call: TRBJ2-1
cdr3_length: 15
d_call: TRBD2
clone_size: .
v_call: TRBV2
cdr3_aa: CASRTGTSAYNEQFF
cdr3_nt: TGTGCCAGCAGAACGGGGACTAGCGCCTACAATGAGCAGTTCTTC

j_call: TRBJ1-6
cdr3_length: 15
d_call: .
clone_size: .
v_call: TRBV10-3
cdr3_aa: CAISDGGMDHSPLHF
cdr3_nt: TGTGCCATCAGTGACGGGGGTATGGACCATTCACCCCTCCACTTT

j_call: TRBJ2-7
cdr3_length: 13
d_call: TRBD2
clone_size: many
v_call: TRBV6-5
cdr3_aa: CASSYGTTGEQYF
cdr3_nt: TGTGCCAGCAGTTACGGGACTACTGGCGAGCAGTACTTC

j_call: TRBJ2-6
cdr3_length: 16
d_call: .
clone_size: many
v_call: TRBV19
cdr3_aa: CASSPFVGSGANVLTF
cdr3_nt: TGTGCCAGTAGTCCCTTCGTTGGCTCTGGGGCCAACGTCCTGACTTTC

j_call: TRBJ1-5
cdr3_length: 14
d_call: TRBD1
clone_size: .
v_call: TRBV19
cdr3_aa: CASIARGQGQPQHF
cdr3_nt: TGTGCCAGTATTGCCAGGGGGCAGGGTCAGCCCCAGCATTTT

j_call: TRBJ2-7
cdr3_length: 14
d_call: TRBD1
clone_size: .
v_call: TRBV6-2/TRBV6-3
cdr3_aa: CASSQQGSPYEQYF
cdr3_nt: TGTGCCAGCAGCCAACAGGGGTCACCCTACGAGCAGTACTTC

j_call: TRBJ2-7
cdr3_length: 13
d_call: .
clone_size: few
v_call: TRBV12-3/TRBV12-4
cdr3_aa: CASSLHRRAEQYF
cdr3_nt: TGTGCCAGCAGTTTACACAGACGTGCCGAGCAGTACTTC

j_call: TRBJ1-5
cdr3_length: 16
d_call: .
clone_size: few
v_call: TRBV6-6
cdr3_aa: CASSFSAVGRNQPQHF
cdr3_nt: TGTGCCAGCAGTTTTTCGGCAGTGGGGCGAAATCAGCCCCAGCATTTT

j_call: TRBJ2-3
cdr3_length: 13
d_call: .
clone_size: many
v_call: TRBV5-1
cdr3_aa: CASSLDMPDTQYF
cdr3_nt: TGCGCCAGCAGCCTAGATATGCCAGATACGCAGTATTTT

j_call: TRBJ2-1
cdr3_length: 14
d_call: .
clone_size: .
v_call: TRBV2
cdr3_aa: CASKSALTDNEQFF
cdr3_nt: TGTGCCAGCAAGTCGGCCCTCACGGATAATGAGCAGTTCTTC

j_call: TRBJ2-7
cdr3_length: 11
d_call: .
clone_size: many
v_call: TRBV29-1
cdr3_aa: CSVEMGYEQYF
cdr3_nt: TGCAGCGTTGAGATGGGTTACGAGCAGTACTTC

j_call: TRBJ2-2
cdr3_length: 15
d_call: TRBD2
clone_size: .
v_call: TRBV5-6
cdr3_aa: CASSLGLADTGELFF
cdr3_nt: TGTGCCAGCAGCTTGGGACTAGCGGACACCGGGGAGCTGTTTTTT

j_call: TRBJ2-1
cdr3_length: 16
d_call: .
clone_size: .
v_call: TRBV12-3/TRBV12-4
cdr3_aa: CASTPGSNYGYNEQFF
cdr3_nt: TGTGCCAGCACGCCAGGGAGTAACTATGGCTACAATGAGCAGTTCTTC

j_call: TRBJ2-7
cdr3_length: 16
d_call: .
clone_size: .
v_call: TRBV19
cdr3_aa: CASMRVASSPFYEQYF
cdr3_nt: TGTGCCAGTATGAGAGTCGCTAGCTCTCCTTTCTACGAGCAGTACTTC

j_call: TRBJ1-1
cdr3_length: 9
d_call: .
clone_size: .
v_call: TRBV12-3/TRBV12-4
cdr3_aa: CASGLTAFF
cdr3_nt: TGTGCCAGCGGTCTGACAGCTTTCTTT

j_call: TRBJ1-2
cdr3_length: 16
d_call: TRBD1
clone_size: .
v_call: TRBV19
cdr3_aa: CASSIERSGGNYGYTF
cdr3_nt: TGTGCCAGTAGTATCGAGCGGTCAGGGGGGAACTATGGCTACACCTTC

j_call: TRBJ2-2
cdr3_length: 15
d_call: .
clone_size: .
v_call: TRBV13
cdr3_aa: CASSPTVTNTGELFF
cdr3_nt: TGTGCCAGCAGCCCGACAGTTACTAACACCGGGGAGCTGTTTTTT

j_call: TRBJ1-2
cdr3_length: 17
d_call: TRBD1
clone_size: few
v_call: TRBV4-1
cdr3_aa: CASSPRGGDRGNYGYTF
cdr3_nt: TGCGCCAGCAGCCCCCGGGGAGGGGACAGGGGAAACTATGGCTACACCTTC

j_call: TRBJ2-5
cdr3_length: 12
d_call: TRBD2
clone_size: .
v_call: TRBV2
cdr3_aa: CASMLAGDAQYF
cdr3_nt: TGTGCCAGCATGCTAGCGGGAGATGCGCAGTACTTC

j_call: TRBJ2-3
cdr3_length: 19
d_call: .
clone_size: .
v_call: TRBV5-1
cdr3_aa: CASSIYLCSVADQTDTQYF
cdr3_nt: .

j_call: TRBJ1-5
cdr3_length: 14
d_call: .
clone_size: .
v_call: TRBV19
cdr3_aa: CASSTRGFDQPQHF
cdr3_nt: TGTGCCAGTAGTACACGCGGTTTTGATCAGCCCCAGCATTTT

j_call: TRBJ1-2
cdr3_length: 14
d_call: TRBD1
clone_size: .
v_call: TRBV20-1
cdr3_aa: CSARGPGQGYGYTF
cdr3_nt: TGCAGTGCTAGAGGGCCGGGACAGGGCTATGGCTACACCTTC